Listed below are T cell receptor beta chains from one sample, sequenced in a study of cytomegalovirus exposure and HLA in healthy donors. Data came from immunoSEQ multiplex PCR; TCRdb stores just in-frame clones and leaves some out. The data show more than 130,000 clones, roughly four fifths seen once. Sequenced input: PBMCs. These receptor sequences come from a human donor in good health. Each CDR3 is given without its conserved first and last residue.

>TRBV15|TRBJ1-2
ATSRDRTGSGYT
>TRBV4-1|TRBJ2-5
ASSQLAGDRETQY
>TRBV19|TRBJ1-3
ASSLQGSGNTIY
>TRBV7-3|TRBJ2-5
ASSAPSGGAQETQY
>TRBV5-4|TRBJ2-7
ASSTRTGGNEQY
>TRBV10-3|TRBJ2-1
ATDNTGGEQF
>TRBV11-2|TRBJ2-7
ASSLGGTSREQY
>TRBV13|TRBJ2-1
ASSPTSGDNEQF
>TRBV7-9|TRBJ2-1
ASSLERTGWNEQF
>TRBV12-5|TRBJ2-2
ASGGVGDLNTGELF
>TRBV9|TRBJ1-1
ASSARGGPNTEAF
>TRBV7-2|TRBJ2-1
ASSLRRGAETNEQF
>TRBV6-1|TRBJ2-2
ATHRGMNTGELF
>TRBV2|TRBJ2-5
ASSDSGTDQETQY
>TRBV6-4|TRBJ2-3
ASSDGTSGTDTQY
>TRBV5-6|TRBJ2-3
ASSLPGSTDTQY
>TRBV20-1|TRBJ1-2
SARDPEGYT
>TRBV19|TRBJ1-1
ASRLGRLYTEAF
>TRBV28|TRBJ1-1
ASSLSGRARTEAF
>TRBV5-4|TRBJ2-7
ASRRTSGTSYEQY
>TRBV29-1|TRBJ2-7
SVELIGQGSYEQY
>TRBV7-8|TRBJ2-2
ASSLLGQGELF
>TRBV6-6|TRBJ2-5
AISGQQETQY
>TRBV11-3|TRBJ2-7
ASSPRDSPYEQY
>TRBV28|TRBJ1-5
ASSFSGENQPQH
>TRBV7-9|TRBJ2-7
ASSSSAGGLDEQY
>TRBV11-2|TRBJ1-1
ASSLDRGTEAF
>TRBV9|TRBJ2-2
ASSVHPGQGITGELF
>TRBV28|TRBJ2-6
ASSPTGANVLT
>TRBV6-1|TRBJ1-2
ASTQWGSTGSGYT
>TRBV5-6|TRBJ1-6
ASSSNPDRGDYNSPLH
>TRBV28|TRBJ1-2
ASRSDREGMTNYGYT
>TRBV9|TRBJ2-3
ASSVDPSGGGGGTQY
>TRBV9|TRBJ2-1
ASSPQDRVNEQF
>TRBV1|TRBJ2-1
TSSPRTSGGGNEQF
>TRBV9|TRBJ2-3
ASSVFSGSSDTQY
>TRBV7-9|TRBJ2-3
ASGLAGTRSDTQY
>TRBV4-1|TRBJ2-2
ASSRQSANTGELF
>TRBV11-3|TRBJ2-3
ASSLAGQSTDTQY
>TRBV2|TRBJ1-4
ASSETPIEKLF
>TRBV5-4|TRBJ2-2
ASSRLGTGETGELF
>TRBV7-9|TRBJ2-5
ASRRREPQY
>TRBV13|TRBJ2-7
ASSSSGGQSSYEQY
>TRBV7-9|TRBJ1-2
ASSAPGRGGYGYT
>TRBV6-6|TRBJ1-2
ASSYSRGNYGYT
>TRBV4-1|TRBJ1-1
ASSPIGGSAF